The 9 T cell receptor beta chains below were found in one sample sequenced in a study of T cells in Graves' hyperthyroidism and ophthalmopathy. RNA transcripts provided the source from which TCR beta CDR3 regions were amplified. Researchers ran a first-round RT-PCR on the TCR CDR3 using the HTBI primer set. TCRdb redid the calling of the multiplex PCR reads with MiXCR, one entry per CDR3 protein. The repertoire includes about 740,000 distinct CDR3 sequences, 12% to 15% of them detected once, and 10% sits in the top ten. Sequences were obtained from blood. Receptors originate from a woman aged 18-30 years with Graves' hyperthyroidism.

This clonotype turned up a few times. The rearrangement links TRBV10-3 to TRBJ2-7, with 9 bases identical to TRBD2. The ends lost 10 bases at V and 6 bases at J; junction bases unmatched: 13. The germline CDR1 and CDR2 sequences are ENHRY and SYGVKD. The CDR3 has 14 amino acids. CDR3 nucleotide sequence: TGTGCCACCGCCCCAGGTAGCGGGAGCCCCGAGCAGTACTTC. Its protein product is CATAPGSGSPEQYF.

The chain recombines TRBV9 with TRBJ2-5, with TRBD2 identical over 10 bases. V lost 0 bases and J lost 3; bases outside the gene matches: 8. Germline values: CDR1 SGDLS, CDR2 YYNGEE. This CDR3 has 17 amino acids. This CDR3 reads CASSVGGILAGKETQYF. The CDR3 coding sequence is TGTGCCAGCAGCGTAGGGGGGATACTAGCGGGAAAAGAGACCCAGTACTTC.

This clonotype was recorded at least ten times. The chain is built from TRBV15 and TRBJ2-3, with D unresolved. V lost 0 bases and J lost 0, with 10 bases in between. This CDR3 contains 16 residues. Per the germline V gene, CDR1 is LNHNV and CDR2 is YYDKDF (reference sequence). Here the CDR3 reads CATSREAFFSTDTQYF. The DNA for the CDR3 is TGTGCCACCAGCAGAGAGGCGTTCTTCAGCACAGATACGCAGTATTTT. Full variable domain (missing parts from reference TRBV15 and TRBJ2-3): DAMVIQNPRYQVTQFGKPVTLSCSQTLNHNVMYWYQQKSSQAPKLLFHYYDKDFNNEADTPDNFQSRRPNTSFCFLDIRSPGLGDTAMYLCATSREAFFSTDTQYFGPGTRLTVL.

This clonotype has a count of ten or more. The CDR3 DNA reads TGTGCCAGCAGCCTCACGATGAAAGGACAGGGAGCTTTCTTT. Encoded protein: CASSLTMKGQGAFF. This chain links TRBV28 with TRBJ1-1, with 8 bases matching TRBD1. The CDR3 loop spans 14 amino acids. V lost 6 bases, J lost 10 bases, and 13 bases stayed unmatched. Germline lookup yields CDR1 MDHEN and CDR2 SYDVKM.

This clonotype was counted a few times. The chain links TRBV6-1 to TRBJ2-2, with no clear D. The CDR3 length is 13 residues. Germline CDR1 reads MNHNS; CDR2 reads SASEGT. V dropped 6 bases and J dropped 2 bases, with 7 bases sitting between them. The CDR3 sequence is CASRRPNTGELFF. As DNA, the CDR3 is TGTGCCAGCAGACGGCCCAACACCGGGGAGCTGTTTTTT.

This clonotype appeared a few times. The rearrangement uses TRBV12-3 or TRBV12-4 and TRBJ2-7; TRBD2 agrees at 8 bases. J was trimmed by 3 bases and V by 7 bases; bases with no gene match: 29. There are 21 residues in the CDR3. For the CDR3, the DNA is TGTGCCAGCACCGCCGGGGGGGACAAGGCGAAGACCAGCGGGACCTACTACGAGCAGTACTTC. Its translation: CASTAGGDKAKTSGTYYEQYF.

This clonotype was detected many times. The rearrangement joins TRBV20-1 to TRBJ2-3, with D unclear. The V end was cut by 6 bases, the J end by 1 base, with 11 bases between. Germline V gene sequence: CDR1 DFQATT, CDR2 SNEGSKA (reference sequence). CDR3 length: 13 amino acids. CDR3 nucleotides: TGCAGTGCAAGAATGCGTGGCACAGATACGCAGTATTTT. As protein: CSARMRGTDTQYF.

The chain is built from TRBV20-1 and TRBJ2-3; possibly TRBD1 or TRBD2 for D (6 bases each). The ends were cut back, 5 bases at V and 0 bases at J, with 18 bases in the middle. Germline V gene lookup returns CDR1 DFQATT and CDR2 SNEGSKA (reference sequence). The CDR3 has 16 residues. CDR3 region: CSAPRRGFLSTDTQYF. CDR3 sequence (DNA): TGCAGTGCTCCCAGGAGGGGGTTCCTTAGCACAGATACGCAGTATTTT.

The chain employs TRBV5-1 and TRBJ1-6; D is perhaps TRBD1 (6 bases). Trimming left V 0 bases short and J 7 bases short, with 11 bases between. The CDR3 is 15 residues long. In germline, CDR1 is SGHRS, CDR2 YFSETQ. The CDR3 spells CASSLEQGLNSPLHF. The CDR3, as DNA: TGCGCCAGCAGCTTGGAACAGGGCCTAAATTCACCCCTCCACTTT.